These 32 T cell receptor beta chains share one sample of origin, sequenced in a study of cytomegalovirus exposure and HLA in healthy donors. PCR was performed using 60 Vbeta and 13 Jbeta primers. Method: immunoSEQ multiplex PCR; TCRdb's copy keeps in-frame clones and lacks some. The repertoire holds some 130,000 clones, over 60% seen once, with around 4% in the top ten. Source material: PBMCs. These receptors came from a male donor in good health and CMV-seropositive.

The V gene is TRBV6-5, the J gene TRBJ2-7, with a tentative D call TRBD1 (6 bases). Deletions cut 2 bases from V and 5 bases from J, with 13 bases between. This CDR3 is built from 14 residues. In germline, CDR1 is MNHEY, CDR2 SVGAGI. The CDR3, as DNA: TGTGCCAGCAGTTACGGAGACAGGACCCACGAGCAGTACTTC. It encodes CASSYGDRTHEQYF.

The chain links TRBV28 to TRBJ2-6, with a tentative D call TRBD1 (5 bases). There are 16 residues in the CDR3. V lost 4 bases and J 0 bases, leaving 10 bases between the germline ends. CDR1 MDHEN and CDR2 SYDVKM come from the germline V gene. CDR3 loop: CASSSTGSSGANVLTF. CDR3 nucleotide sequence: TGTGCCAGCAGTTCCACAGGCTCCTCTGGGGCCAACGTCCTGACTTTC.

The chain joins TRBV19 to TRBJ2-3; 7 bases are a match to TRBD2. From germline, CDR1 is LNHDA and CDR2 SQIVND (reference sequence). V lost 6 bases and J lost 8; bases outside the gene matches: 20. CDR3 length: 17 residues. The CDR3 region is CASRVTDASGAAVTQYF. Here the CDR3 DNA reads TGTGCCAGTAGAGTAACCGACGCCAGCGGGGCGGCTGTTACGCAGTATTTT.

This clone appeared a single time. The genes are TRBV5-1 and TRBJ1-5; tentative D call: TRBD1 (5 bases). V was clipped by 0 bases and J by 5 bases, with 12 bases between them. Germline CDR1 is SGHRS and CDR2 is YFSETQ. The CDR3 sequence is 15 residues long. CDR3 loop: CASSLGGRNHQPQHF. The DNA for the CDR3 is TGCGCCAGCAGCTTGGGGGGCAGGAATCATCAGCCCCAGCATTTT.

J is TRBJ1-4 and V is TRBV20-1; D remains unclear. The CDR3 extends over 11 amino acids. Germline assignment: CDR1 DFQATT and CDR2 SNEGSKA (reference sequence). With 5 bases removed from V and 6 bases from J, the gap between germline ends came to 7 bases. The CDR3 DNA reads as TGCAGTGCTCCGTCCTATGAAAAACTGTTTTTT. Protein product: CSAPSYEKLFF.

This clone was found a few times. This rearrangement joins TRBV15 to TRBJ2-3, with D uncertain. The CDR3 covers 14 residues. Germline V lookup: CDR1 LNHNV, CDR2 YYDKDF (reference sequence). V was trimmed by 3 bases and J by 0 bases, leaving 7 bases between them. CDR3 DNA: TGTGCCACCAGCAGGGTGACAAGCACAGATACGCAGTATTTT. Its protein is CATSRVTSTDTQYF. The full variable domain, completed using reference TRBV15 and TRBJ2-3, is DAMVIQNPRYQVTQFGKPVTLSCSQTLNHNVMYWYQQKSSQAPKLLFHYYDKDFNNEADTPDNFQSRRPNTSFCFLDIRSPGLGDTAMYLCATSRVTSTDTQYFGPGTRLTVL.

This chain links TRBV9 with TRBJ2-2; 9 bases agree with TRBD2. Germline values: CDR1 SGDLS, CDR2 YYNGEE. Germline trimming cut 3 bases from V and 6 bases from J; bases unmatched to any gene: 12. This CDR3 contains 17 residues. For the CDR3, the DNA is TGTGCCAGCAGCGAGGCGATTCTAGCGGGAAGCCCCGGGGAGCTGTTTTTT. Residues: CASSEAILAGSPGELFF.

The V gene is TRBV6-1, the J gene TRBJ2-5, with D possibly being TRBD1 (5 bases). TRBJ2-7 explains the end of the DNA better; the J call may be wrong. The germline V gene has CDR1 MNHNS and CDR2 SASEGT. CDR3 length: 13 amino acids. For the CDR3, the DNA is TGTGCCAGCAGTCGTAGGGGAACCTACGAGCAGTACTTC. This codes for CASSRRGTYEQYF.

This clone was picked up one time. The gene calls are TRBV10-3 and TRBJ1-2, with 7 bases aligning to TRBD1. This CDR3 spans 14 amino acids. In germline, CDR1 is ENHRY, CDR2 SYGVKD. J was trimmed by 8 bases and V by 8 bases; bases with no gene match: 14. CDR3 protein: CAIDSGTDKGGYTF. CDR3 nucleotides: TGTGCCATCGACTCCGGGACAGACAAAGGCGGCTACACCTTC.

The count of this clone is one. The genes are TRBV4-2 and TRBJ2-1; a possible D gene is TRBD2 (6 bases). Germline V lookup: CDR1 LGHNA, CDR2 YNFKEQ. CDR3 length equals 15 residues. Trimming took 2 bases from V and 7 from J, leaving 15 bases between them. CDR3 coding DNA: TGTGCCAGCAGCCAACCGGGGGATTTGGATAATGAGCAGTTCTTC. It yields the protein CASSQPGDLDNEQFF.

The chain uses TRBV9 and TRBJ1-2, with TRBD1 identical over 7 bases. The junction had 12 bases not matched to a gene; V was cut back by 2 bases and J by 2 bases. The CDR3 sequence is 17 residues long. Germline V lookup: CDR1 SGDLS, CDR2 YYNGEE. CDR3 residues: CASSVTVTGRKNYGYTF. The CDR3 region has the DNA TGTGCCAGCAGCGTCACGGTGACAGGGCGAAAGAACTATGGCTACACCTTC.

The CDR3 spells CASSLDTGGYEQYF. The CDR3 DNA is TGCGCCAGCAGCTTGGATACGGGTGGCTACGAGCAGTACTTC. The chain carries TRBV5-1 and TRBJ2-7; D is uncertain. Germline assignment: CDR1 SGHRS and CDR2 YFSETQ. The CDR3 length is 14 residues. V was pared by 0 bases and J by 3 bases, with 10 bases between.

The chain recombines TRBV5-4 with TRBJ2-7; D possibly corresponds to TRBD1 (5 bases). Trimming took off 0 bases at V and 6 bases at J, with 16 bases between the two ends. The CDR3 totals 15 residues. Germline V gives CDR1 SGHNT, CDR2 YYREEE (reference sequence). In nucleotides, the CDR3 is TGTGCCAGCAGCTTGGCCGGGCCGCCTAGGGGCGAGCAGTACTTC. This codes for CASSLAGPPRGEQYF.

Concerning this clone itself: An end of the junction does not agree with germline; a read error may underlie this. The chain carries TRBV7-9 and TRBJ2-4, with TRBD2 matching 8 bases. The CDR3 sequence is 16 residues long. CDR1 and CDR2 from the germline V gene are SEHNR and FQNEAQ (reference sequence). CDR3 sequence: CASSLGRGGTKNSQYF. The CDR3, as DNA: TGTGCCAGCAGCTTAGGGCGCGGGGGGACCAAAAACAGTCAGTACTTC.

The chain combines TRBV6-1 with TRBJ1-5; TRBD1 might be the D (6 bases). Germline lookup yields CDR1 MNHNS and CDR2 SASEGT. This CDR3 is built from 15 residues. The V and J ends lost 3 bases and 1 base respectively, with 10 bases between them. In DNA, the CDR3 is TGTGCCAGCAGTGACAGGGGCCTGAGCAATCAGCCCCAGCATTTT. Translating gives CASSDRGLSNQPQHF.

The chain employs TRBV28 and TRBJ1-4; D might be TRBD1 (5 bases). The germline V gene encodes CDR1 MDHEN and CDR2 SYDVKM. This CDR3 comprises 15 residues. The ends were cut back, 6 bases at V and 0 bases at J, with 11 bases in the middle. This CDR3 reads CASSVAGATNEKLFF. In DNA form, the CDR3 reads TGTGCCAGCAGCGTCGCGGGGGCAACTAATGAAAAACTGTTTTTT.

The chain couples TRBV28 to TRBJ2-1, with 7 bases aligning to TRBD2. V shed 2 bases, J shed 10 bases, and the junction held 8 bases outside the gene matches. The CDR3 length is 14 residues. Germline CDR1 and CDR2: MDHEN and SYDVKM. CDR3 residues: CASSLNSGRWEQFF. The CDR3 DNA sequence: TGTGCCAGCAGTTTAAACTCCGGGAGGTGGGAGCAGTTCTTC. Based on the CDR3 plus reference TRBV28 and TRBJ2-1, the full variable domain is DVKVTQSSRYLVKRTGEKVFLECVQDMDHENMFWYRQDPGLGLRLIYFSYDVKMKEKGDIPEGYSVSREKKERFSLILESASTNQTSMYLCASSLNSGRWEQFFGPGTRLTVL.

Comment on this clone: A read error may account for a junction end that differs from germline. Other DNA sequences from this sample encode an identical CDR3 as well. The chain has TRBV15 and TRBJ2-5; 7 nucleotides line up with TRBD2. Germline V gives CDR1 LNHNV, CDR2 YYDKDF (reference sequence). The CDR3 extends over 14 amino acids. CDR3 coding DNA: TGTGCCACCACCGTAAGGAGGGAGGGAGAGGCCCAGTACTTC. This translates into CATTVRREGEAQYF.

This rearrangement joins TRBV28 to TRBJ2-1; TRBD1 matches 9 bases. V shed 7 bases and J 3 bases; nucleotides not matched to a gene: 7. CDR1 and CDR2 from the germline V gene are MDHEN and SYDVKM. This CDR3 is built from 15 residues. The CDR3 protein is CASKIGTGSYNEQFF. CDR3 coding DNA: TGTGCCAGCAAGATCGGGACAGGGAGCTACAATGAGCAGTTCTTC.

The chain has TRBV10-3 and TRBJ1-1, with a tentative D call TRBD1 (5 bases). With 2 bases removed from V and 5 bases from J, the gap between germline ends came to 15 bases. Germline V gives CDR1 ENHRY, CDR2 SYGVKD. CDR3 length: 15 residues. The CDR3 DNA reads TGTGCCATCAGTGAGGTTTCCGGGGGAGGGACTGAAGCTTTCTTT. Protein sequence: CAISEVSGGGTEAFF.

In its sample, this clone was seen a few times. This chain links TRBV6-5 with TRBJ2-5, with TRBD2 identical over 7 bases. Unmatched junction bases numbered 2, after V lost 5 bases and J lost 5 bases. Germline V gene data show CDR1 as MNHEY and CDR2 as SVGAGI. The CDR3 length is 12 residues. The CDR3 loop is CASSQGGETQYF. The CDR3 coding sequence is TGTGCCAGCAGTCAGGGAGGGGAGACCCAGTACTTC.

The chain is built from TRBV5-1 and TRBJ2-5, with no clear D. With 4 bases removed from V and 5 bases from J, the gap between germline ends came to 15 bases. Germline loops: CDR1 SGHRS, CDR2 YFSETQ. The CDR3 extends over 14 amino acids. In DNA form, the CDR3 reads TGCGCCAGCAGCGACCGACCGGGTGGGGAGACCCAGTACTTC. It specifies CASSDRPGGETQYF.

The genes are TRBV28 and TRBJ2-7; TRBD2 matches at 8 bases. The CDR3 contains 17 residues. Germline-derived CDR1 and CDR2 are MDHEN and SYDVKM. Trimming removed 2 bases from V and 0 bases from J; junction bases left unmatched: 9. The CDR3 coding sequence is TGTGCCAGCAGTTTAGGCCGCGGGGGGTCGAGCTCCTACGAGCAGTACTTC. It specifies CASSLGRGGSSSYEQYF.

V is TRBV29-1 and J is TRBJ1-1; D is possibly TRBD1 (5 bases). The V end was cut by 5 bases, the J end by 6 bases, with 13 bases between. CDR1 and CDR2 from the germline V gene are SQVTM and ANQGSEA. The CDR3 extends over 12 amino acids. This CDR3 is CSVRAGGAEAFF. The CDR3 region has the DNA TGCAGCGTTCGGGCCGGGGGGGCTGAAGCTTTCTTT.

As concerns this clone: Other DNA sequences of this sample code for an identical CDR3. This sequence joins TRBV28 and TRBJ2-7, with TRBD1 identical over 8 bases. The CDR3 is made up of 13 amino acids. From germline, CDR1 is MDHEN and CDR2 SYDVKM. The V gene end was trimmed by 4 bases and the J gene end by 5 bases; junction bases not matched to a gene: 4. The CDR3 DNA is TGTGCCAGCAGTTCTGGACAGGGACACGAGCAGTACTTC. It yields the protein CASSSGQGHEQYF. The complete variable domain, with remaining parts taken from reference TRBV28 and TRBJ2-7, reads DVKVTQSSRYLVKRTGEKVFLECVQDMDHENMFWYRQDPGLGLRLIYFSYDVKMKEKGDIPEGYSVSREKKERFSLILESASTNQTSMYLCASSSGQGHEQYFGPGTRLTVT.

This clone was counted between two and nine times. The chain links TRBV18 to TRBJ1-2, with 8 bases aligning to TRBD1. The CDR3 covers 14 residues. CDR1 is KGHSH and CDR2 is LQKENI in the germline V gene. Germline trimming cut 5 bases from V and 12 bases from J; bases unmatched to any gene: 14. As DNA, the CDR3 is TGTGCCAGCTCAGAAAACGCAGGGGGCGTCAGTAACACCTTC. Translating it yields CASSENAGGVSNTF.

The chain uses TRBV6-5 and TRBJ1-4; D gene uncertain. With 10 bases removed from V and 8 bases from J, the gap between germline ends came to 14 bases. CDR1 and CDR2 (germline): MNHEY, SVGAGI. There are 12 residues in the CDR3. The CDR3 here is CANIRSKEKLFF. CDR3 DNA: TGTGCCAACATACGGAGTAAGGAAAAACTGTTTTTT.

Comment on this clone: Additional DNA sequences in this sample encode the identical CDR3. This chain joins TRBV28 and TRBJ1-1; D uncertain. This CDR3 comprises 13 residues. Germline V gene data show CDR1 as MDHEN and CDR2 as SYDVKM. V was shortened by 6 bases and J by 1 base, with 9 bases between the two germline ends. The CDR3 protein is CASSLIRNTEAFF. In DNA, the CDR3 is TGTGCCAGCAGCCTAATCCGGAACACTGAAGCTTTCTTT.

CDR3 sequence: CASSLRTGSDTEAFF. The CDR3 DNA is TGTGCCAGCAGTTTAAGGACAGGGAGTGATACTGAAGCTTTCTTT. The V and J genes are TRBV28 and TRBJ1-1; TRBD1 aligns across 8 bases. After removal of 2 bases from V and 5 bases from J, the junction contained 7 bases not matched to a gene. The CDR3 is 15 residues long. CDR1 and CDR2 (germline): MDHEN, SYDVKM.

DNA of the CDR3: TGTGCCAGCGTCCCCACGGCGGGAGGTGTACTATACAATGAGCAGTTCTTC. It translates to CASVPTAGGVLYNEQFF. This chain uses TRBV28 with TRBJ2-1, with 8 bases fitting TRBD2. Germline values: CDR1 MDHEN, CDR2 SYDVKM. The CDR3 contains 17 residues. With 8 bases clipped from V and 4 bases from J, the junction kept 16 bases outside the gene matches.

V and J are TRBV4-1 and TRBJ2-2, with D perhaps TRBD1 (5 bases). The CDR3 extends over 15 amino acids. V was cut by 3 bases and J by 7 bases, with 15 bases left in between. From germline, CDR1 is MGHRA and CDR2 YSYEKL. Here the CDR3 reads CASSQAPARDGELFF. Written as DNA, the CDR3 is TGCGCCAGCAGCCAGGCTCCAGCCAGGGACGGGGAGCTGTTTTTT.

The rearrangement uses TRBV2 and TRBJ2-2; 11 nucleotides line up with TRBD2. The CDR3 runs to 19 residues. The ends lost 3 bases at V and 0 bases at J; junction bases unmatched: 9. Germline values: CDR1 SNHLY, CDR2 FYNNEI. The CDR3 region has the DNA TGTGCCAGCAGTGAGACCGGGACTAGCGGATTCGCGAACACCGGGGAGCTGTTTTTT. Protein sequence: CASSETGTSGFANTGELFF.